These 8 T cell receptor beta chains were all obtained from the same sample, sequenced in a study of blood T cell repertoires in COVID-19. The method was immunoSEQ multiplex PCR; TCRdb's version includes in-frame clones alone and lacks a portion of them. The table lists approximately 280,000 clones, around 89% of them singletons, with about 4.6% in the top ten. Sequenced sample: peripheral blood. All receptors come from a man aged 40-55 years with acute or convalescent COVID-19.

V gene TRBV5-4 combines with J gene TRBJ1-1, with TRBD1 identical over 9 bases. The CDR3 spans 17 residues. The trim removed 4 bases at V and 0 bases at J, leaving 10 bases unmatched. Germline assignment: CDR1 SGHNT and CDR2 YYREEE (reference sequence). The CDR3 here is CASSPDRGFWVNTEAFF. CDR3 nucleotides: TGTGCCAGCAGCCCGGACAGGGGATTTTGGGTGAACACTGAAGCTTTCTTT.

The rearrangement uses TRBV5-4 and TRBJ1-2; 7 bases fit TRBD1. The CDR3 is 13 amino acids. The V gene's germline CDR1 is SGHNT and CDR2 YYREEE (reference sequence). J was trimmed by 8 bases and V by 2 bases; bases with no gene match: 6. CDR3 amino acids: CASSFEGGWGYTF. DNA for the CDR3: TGTGCCAGCAGCTTCGAAGGGGGCTGGGGCTACACCTTC.

The J gene is TRBJ2-3, the V gene TRBV6-1; TRBD2 matches at 15 bases. Germline loops: CDR1 MNHNS, CDR2 SASEGT. This CDR3 has 16 amino acids. The V segment lost 4 bases and the J segment 6 bases; nucleotides outside the gene matches: 5. The CDR3: CASSARTSGGADTQYF. CDR3 bases: TGTGCCAGCAGTGCGAGGACTAGCGGGGGGGCGGATACGCAGTATTTT.

This chain connects TRBV15 to TRBJ2-7, with D possibly matching TRBD2 (6 bases). V was trimmed by 2 bases and J by 4 bases, leaving 15 bases between them. Germline V gives CDR1 LNHNV, CDR2 YYDKDF (reference sequence). The CDR3 extends over 15 amino acids. The chain's CDR3 is CATSRSGLLIYEQYF. In DNA, the CDR3 is TGTGCCACCAGCAGATCGGGACTTTTGATTTACGAGCAGTACTTC.

This chain joins TRBV6-6 and TRBJ1-4; D gene ambiguous. Germline V CDR1 and CDR2: MNHNY, SVGAGI (reference sequence). V lost 2 bases, J lost 4 bases, and 14 bases lay in between. The CDR3 runs 16 residues. CDR3 residues: CASSYPTGGSNEKLFF. In nucleotides, the CDR3 is TGTGCCAGCAGTTACCCTACCGGCGGCAGTAATGAAAAACTGTTTTTT.

The V and J genes are TRBV2 and TRBJ2-3; the match to TRBD1 covers 7 bases. The CDR3 has 18 residues. V lost 3 bases, J lost 4 bases, and 16 bases stayed unmatched. Germline V gene sequence: CDR1 SNHLY, CDR2 FYNNEI. CDR3 region: CASSDTIQGKIRADTQYF. The DNA of the CDR3 is TGTGCCAGCAGTGATACAATACAGGGGAAGATTAGAGCAGATACGCAGTATTTT. Full variable domain (rest looked up from reference TRBV2 and TRBJ2-3): EPEVTQTPSHQVTQMGQEVILRCVPISNHLYFYWYRQILGQKVEFLVSFYNNEISEKSEIFDDQFSVERPDGSNFTLKIRSTKLEDSAMYFCASSDTIQGKIRADTQYFGPGTRLTVL.

This clone appeared a single time. The CDR3 DNA sequence: TGTGCCAGCAGCCTAGGACCCTCGGGGGGAAAACTGTTTTTT. Its translation is CASSLGPSGGKLFF. This chain joins TRBV6-5 and TRBJ1-4, with a possible D match to TRBD1 (5 bases). The V end was cut by 6 bases, the J end by 10 bases, with 18 bases between. The CDR3 totals 14 residues. The germline gives CDR1 MNHEY, CDR2 SVGAGI.

The chain combines TRBV6-6 with TRBJ1-2, with TRBD1 identical over 7 bases. The CDR3 spans 14 residues. In germline, CDR1 is MNHNY, CDR2 SVGAGI (reference sequence). V shed 0 bases, J shed 4 bases, and the junction held 2 bases outside the gene matches. The CDR3 spells CASSYSGTAYGYTF. Here the CDR3 DNA reads TGTGCCAGCAGTTACTCCGGGACAGCCTATGGCTACACCTTC.